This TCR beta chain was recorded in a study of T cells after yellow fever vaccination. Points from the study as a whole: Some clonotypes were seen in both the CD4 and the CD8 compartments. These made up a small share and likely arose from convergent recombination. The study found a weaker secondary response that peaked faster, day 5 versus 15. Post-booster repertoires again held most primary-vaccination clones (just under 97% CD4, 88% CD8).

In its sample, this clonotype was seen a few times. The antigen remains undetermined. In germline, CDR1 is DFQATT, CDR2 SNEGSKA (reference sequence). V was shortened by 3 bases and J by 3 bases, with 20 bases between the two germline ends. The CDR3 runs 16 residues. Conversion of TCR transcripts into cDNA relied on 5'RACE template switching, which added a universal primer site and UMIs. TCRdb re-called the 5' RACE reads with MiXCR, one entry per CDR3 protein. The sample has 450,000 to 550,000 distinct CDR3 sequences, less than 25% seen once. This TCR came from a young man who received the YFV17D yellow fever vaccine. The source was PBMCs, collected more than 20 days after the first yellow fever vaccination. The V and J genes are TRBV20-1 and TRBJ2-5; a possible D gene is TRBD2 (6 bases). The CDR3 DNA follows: TGCAGTGCTAGGGGGGATCGTGGTAGCGGAGAAGAGACCCAGTACTTC. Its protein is CSARGDRGSGEETQYF.